The rows below give T cell receptor beta chains drawn from one sample of a study of CD4 T cells in relation to SARS-CoV-2 and coronaviruses. Here immunoSEQ multiplex PCR was the method, and the copy in TCRdb shows in-frame clones only, minus some. The sample has about 36,000 clones, just under 85% seen once. No antigen has been identified for these receptors. Material for sequencing was naive CD4+ T cells from PBMCs, cultured in vitro. The origin of the receptors is an adult with COVID-19. CDR3s include the opening cysteine and the closing phenylalanine or tryptophan. The D gene is left open where the match is weak. A row's size may be missing; if present it is once, few, many or a size class.

abundance	d_gene	v_gene	j_gene	CDR3nt	CDR3aa
NA	TRBD2	TRBV19	TRBJ2-1	TGTGCCAGTAGTTTCCAGACTAGCGGGAAAGGGGGTGAGCAGTTCTTC	CASSFQTSGKGGEQFF
NA	NA	TRBV5-1	TRBJ2-5	TGCGCCAGCTTTAGGCCGGGCCAAGAGACCCAGTACTTC	CASFRPGQETQYF
NA	NA	TRBV28	TRBJ1-1	TGTGCCAGCAGTTTAGGGGGGGGCGGTAGCACTGAAGCTTTCTTT	CASSLGGGGSTEAFF
NA	TRBD2	TRBV6-5	TRBJ2-7	TGTGCCAGCAGTTACGGGCGGGAGTTTTACGAGCAGTACTTC	CASSYGREFYEQYF
NA	NA	TRBV6-6	TRBJ1-2	TGTGCCAGCAGTCGTGACGGTCCCCCCTATGGCTACACCTTC	CASSRDGPPYGYTF
NA	TRBD2	TRBV18	TRBJ2-2	TGTGCCAGCTCACCGTCCTTAACTAGCGGTAACACCGGGGAGCTGTTTTTT	CASSPSLTSGNTGELFF
NA	NA	TRBV3-1/TRBV3-2	TRBJ2-1	TGTGCCAGCAGCCAATCGTCCTATGAGCAGTTCTTC	CASSQSSYEQFF
NA	NA	TRBV13	TRBJ2-3	TGTGCCAGCAGCCCCCACGAGGGTCTCCGAGTTTCCGCAGATACGCAGTATTTT	CASSPHEGLRVSADTQYF
medium-sized	TRBD1	TRBV6-5	TRBJ1-4	TGTGCCATGGGACAGGGAGGGGATAATGAAAAACTGTTTTTT	CAMGQGGDNEKLFF
NA	NA	TRBV18	TRBJ2-1	TGTGCCAGCTCACCACCGGACAGCTACAATGAGCAGTTCTTC	CASSPPDSYNEQFF
NA	NA	TRBV9	TRBJ2-2	TGTGCCAGCAGCGAGCTTCGAGCGGAGACGAACACCGGGGAGCTGTTTTTT	CASSELRAETNTGELFF
NA	NA	TRBV5-1	TRBJ1-3	TGCGCCAGCAGCTTGATGTCTGGTAGCTCTGGAAACACCATATATTTT	CASSLMSGSSGNTIYF
NA	NA	TRBV2	TRBJ2-1	TGTGCCAGCAGGGAGCAGGGGTTCGGTGAGCAGTTCTTC	CASREQGFGEQFF
NA	NA	TRBV12-3/TRBV12-4	TRBJ2-7	TGTGCCAGCAGCCGAAGTGGATACGAGCAGTACTTC	CASSRSGYEQYF
NA	NA	TRBV24-1	TRBJ2-1	TGTGCCACCAGTGATCACCCCCCCCCGACGGGACAATGCTTCAATGAGCAGTTCTTC	CATSDHPPPTGQCFNEQFF
NA	TRBD2	TRBV6-2/TRBV6-3	TRBJ2-4	TGTGCCAGCAGTTACTCGTCCGGGGGGGGAAACATTCAGTACTTC	CASSYSSGGGNIQYF
NA	TRBD2	TRBV28	TRBJ2-1	TGTGCCAGCAGTTTTTGGCTAGCGGGAGCCAATGAGCAGTTCTTC	CASSFWLAGANEQFF
NA	NA	TRBV9	TRBJ2-1	TGTGCCAGCAGCGTGGGAGGGGGGCCGGTTTACAATGAGCAGTTCTTC	CASSVGGGPVYNEQFF